This T cell receptor beta chain is from a study of shared clonotypes between healthy human individuals. V lost 7 bases and J lost 7, with 19 bases in between. Germline CDR1 is SEHNR and CDR2 is FQNEAQ (reference sequence). The CDR3 extends over 15 amino acids. The protocol was immunoSEQ multiplex PCR, while the TCRdb copy is restricted to in-frame clones and leaves out a portion. The data show about 2.3 million clones, 85% to 95% seen once. The chain recombines TRBV7-9 with TRBJ2-2, with D maybe TRBD2 (5 bases). Input material: naive CD4+ T cells from PBMCs. Subset indicated: CD45RA+ positively selected. The receptor comes from a man aged 18 to 35 in good health. Some clones in this sample may be carry-over from other donors' samples. CDR3 bases: TGTGCCAGCACCTTCGCCGGGGAAAATAACGGGGAGCTGTTTTTT. Its translation is CASTFAGENNGELFF.